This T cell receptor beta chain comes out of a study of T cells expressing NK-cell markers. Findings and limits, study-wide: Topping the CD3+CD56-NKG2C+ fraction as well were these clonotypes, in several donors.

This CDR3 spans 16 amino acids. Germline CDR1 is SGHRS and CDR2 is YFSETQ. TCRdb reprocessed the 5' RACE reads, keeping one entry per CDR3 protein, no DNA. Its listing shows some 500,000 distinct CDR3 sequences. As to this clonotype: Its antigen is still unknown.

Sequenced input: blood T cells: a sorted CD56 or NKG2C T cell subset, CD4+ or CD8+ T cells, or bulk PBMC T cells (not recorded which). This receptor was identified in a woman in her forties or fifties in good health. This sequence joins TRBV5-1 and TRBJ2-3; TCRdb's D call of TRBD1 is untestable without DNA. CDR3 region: CASSLLPGGPTDTQYF. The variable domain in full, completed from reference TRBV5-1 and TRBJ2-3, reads KAGVTQTPRYLIKTRGQQVTLSCSPISGHRSVSWYQQTPGQGLQFLFEYFSETQRNKGNFPGRFSGRQFSNSRSEMNVSTLELGDSALYLCASSLLPGGPTDTQYFGPGTRLTVL.